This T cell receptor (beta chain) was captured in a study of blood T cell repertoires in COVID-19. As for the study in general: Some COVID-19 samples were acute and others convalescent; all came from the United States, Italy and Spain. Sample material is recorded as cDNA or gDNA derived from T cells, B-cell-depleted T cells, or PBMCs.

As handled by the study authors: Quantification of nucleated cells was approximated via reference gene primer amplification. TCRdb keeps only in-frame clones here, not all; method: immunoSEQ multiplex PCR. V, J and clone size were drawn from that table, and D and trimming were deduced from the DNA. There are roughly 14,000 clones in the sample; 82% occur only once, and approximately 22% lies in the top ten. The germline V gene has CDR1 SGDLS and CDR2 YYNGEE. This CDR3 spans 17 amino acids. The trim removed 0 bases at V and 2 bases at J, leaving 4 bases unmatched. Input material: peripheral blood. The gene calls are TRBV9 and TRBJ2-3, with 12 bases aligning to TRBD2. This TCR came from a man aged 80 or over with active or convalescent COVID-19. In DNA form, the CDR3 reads TGTGCCAGCAGCGTAGGGACTAGCGGGGCGAACACAGATACGCAGTATTTT. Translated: CASSVGTSGANTDTQYF.